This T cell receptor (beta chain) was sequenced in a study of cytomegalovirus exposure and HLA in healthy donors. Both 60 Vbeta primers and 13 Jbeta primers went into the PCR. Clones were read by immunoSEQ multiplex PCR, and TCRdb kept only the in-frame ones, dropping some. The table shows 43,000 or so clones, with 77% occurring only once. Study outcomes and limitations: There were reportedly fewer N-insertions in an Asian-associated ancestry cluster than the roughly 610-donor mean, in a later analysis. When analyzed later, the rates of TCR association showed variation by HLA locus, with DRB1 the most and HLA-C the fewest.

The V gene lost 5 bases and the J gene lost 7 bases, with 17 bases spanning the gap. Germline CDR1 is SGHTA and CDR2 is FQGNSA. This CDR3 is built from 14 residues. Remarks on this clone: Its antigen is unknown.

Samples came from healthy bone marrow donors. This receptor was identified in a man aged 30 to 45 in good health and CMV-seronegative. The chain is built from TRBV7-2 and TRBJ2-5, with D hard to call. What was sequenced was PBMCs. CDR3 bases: TGTGCCAGCAGCCGCGGAATTTTTGGCGGGACCCAGTACTTC. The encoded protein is CASSRGIFGGTQYF.